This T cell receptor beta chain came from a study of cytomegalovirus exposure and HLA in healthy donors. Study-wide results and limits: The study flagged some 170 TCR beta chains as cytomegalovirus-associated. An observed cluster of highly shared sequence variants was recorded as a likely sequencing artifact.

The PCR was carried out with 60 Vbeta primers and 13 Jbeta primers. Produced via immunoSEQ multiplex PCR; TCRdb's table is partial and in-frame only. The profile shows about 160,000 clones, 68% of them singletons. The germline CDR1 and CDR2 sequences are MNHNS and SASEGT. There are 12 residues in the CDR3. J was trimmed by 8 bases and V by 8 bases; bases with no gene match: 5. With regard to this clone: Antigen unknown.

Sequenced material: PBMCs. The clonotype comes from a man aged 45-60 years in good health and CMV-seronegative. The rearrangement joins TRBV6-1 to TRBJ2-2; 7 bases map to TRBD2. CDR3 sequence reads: CASESSGGELFF. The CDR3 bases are TGTGCCAGCGAGAGTAGCGGGGGGGAGCTGTTTTTT.